Listed below are T cell receptor beta chains from one sample, sequenced in a study of blood T cells in healthy people across ages. TCRdb re-derived calls from the 5' RACE reads in MiXCR, one entry per CDR3 protein. Here the sample spans more than 650,000 distinct CDR3 sequences, under 30% being singletons. Separately, the same data were catalogued under a study of T cells of mothers and their children.

Sequencing input: blood. Every receptor here comes from a boy between 10 and 17 years old in good health. Each CDR3 is given with its conserved first and last residue. The order of the fields is CDR3 DNA, CDR3 protein, J gene, clone size, V gene, D gene. A D gene is named only where the DNA matches it firmly. A clone size is listed for some rows: how often the clone was seen (once, few, many), or a class if it is expanded.

TGCAGTGCTAGAGATCTTGAGGACAGTTCGTGGAGCAATCAGCCCCAGCATTTT | CSARDLEDSSWSNQPQHF | TRBJ1-5 | . | TRBV20-1 | .
TGTGCCACCCGACAGTCAGGTGGGACTAACTATGGCTACACCTTC | CATRQSGGTNYGYTF | TRBJ1-2 | . | TRBV7-2 | .
TGTGCCAGCAGATTTTACGGGGTGAACACTGAAGCTTTCTTT | CASRFYGVNTEAFF | TRBJ1-1 | . | TRBV12-3/TRBV12-4 | .
TGTGCCAGCAGCCGGAGGGGGATGAACACCGGGGAGCTGTTTTTT | CASSRRGMNTGELFF | TRBJ2-2 | . | TRBV9 | .
TGTGCCTGGAGTCGCCAGGGCCGGGCAACCTACGAGCAGTACTTC | CAWSRQGRATYEQYF | TRBJ2-7 | few | TRBV30 | .
TGTGCCAGCAGCTTACTCCGGGGATTCTATGGCTACACCTTC | CASSLLRGFYGYTF | TRBJ1-2 | . | TRBV11-2 | .
TGTGCCAGCAGCCGAGGATTAGGCTACACCTTC | CASSRGLGYTF | TRBJ1-2 | few | TRBV3-1 | .
TGTGCCAGTAGCATAGCGGGGTTCGGCAATGAGCAGTTCTTC | CASSIAGFGNEQFF | TRBJ2-1 | . | TRBV5-5 | TRBD2
TGTGCCAGCAGCGGGTATGGCTACACCTTC | CASSGYGYTF | TRBJ1-2 | many | TRBV7-9 | .
TGTGCCAGCAGTTTATCTAGCGGGGTCTACAATGAGCAGTTCTTC | CASSLSSGVYNEQFF | TRBJ2-1 | . | TRBV12-3/TRBV12-4 | TRBD2
TGTGCCAGCAGCGCAGGACTAGCGGGGGGGCAAAGGACAGATACGCAGTATTTT | CASSAGLAGGQRTDTQYF | TRBJ2-3 | . | TRBV11-2 | TRBD2
TGTGCCAGCAGTGCGGCCGGGCTCCAGGCAGATACGCAGTATTTT | CASSAAGLQADTQYF | TRBJ2-3 | few | TRBV12-3/TRBV12-4 | .
TGCGCCAGCAGCTCGGGGGACTATACCGTGAGGGAGCAGTACTTC | CASSSGDYTVREQYF | TRBJ2-7 | . | TRBV5-1 | TRBD2
TGTGCCAGCAGTTACTCGAGCTACCCGGACAGGAATGAGCAGTTCTTC | CASSYSSYPDRNEQFF | TRBJ2-1 | few | TRBV6-5 | TRBD1
TGTGCCAGCAGTCCATCCCGTACTCCAGGGGCCCTCAATCAGCCCCAGCATTTT | CASSPSRTPGALNQPQHF | TRBJ1-5 | . | TRBV27 | .
TGTGCTAGTGGTTTGGGGGGGACGGAGACCCAGTACTTC | CASGLGGTETQYF | TRBJ2-5 | . | TRBV12-5 | .
TGTGCCAGCAGTTACGCCCTCACCCGCGGACAGGGTTGGATGGAAAAACTGTTTTTT | CASSYALTRGQGWMEKLFF | TRBJ1-4 | . | TRBV6-5 | TRBD1
TGTGCCAGCAGTTTAAAGGGTATGGTACGCACTGAAGCTTTCTTT | CASSLKGMVRTEAFF | TRBJ1-1 | . | TRBV27 | .
TGCAGTGCTAGGGGCCCCTTGTTGAGGACTAGCGAGAACACCGGGGAGCTGTTTTTT | CSARGPLLRTSENTGELFF | TRBJ2-2 | . | TRBV20-1 | TRBD2
TGTGCCAGCAGTTACATAGCGCACGTGAACACTGAAGCTTTCTTT | CASSYIAHVNTEAFF | TRBJ1-1 | few | TRBV6-6 | .
TGTGCCAGCAGTTACTCGGCTAGCTGGCAGACCCAGTACTTC | CASSYSASWQTQYF | TRBJ2-5 | few | TRBV6-6 | .
TGTGCCAGCAGTAGACTAGACGTGACCCAGTACTTC | CASSRLDVTQYF | TRBJ2-5 | few | TRBV2 | .
TGCGCCAGCAGCTTTGTCGTAGCTCCGCAGTTCTTC | CASSFVVAPQFF | TRBJ2-1 | few | TRBV5-1 | .
TGTGCCAGCAGGGACAGGGGGCTTTTTGAAGCTTTCTTT | CASRDRGLFEAFF | TRBJ1-1 | . | TRBV27 | TRBD1
TGTGCCAGCAGTTACTATCACCTTCGGACTAGCGGGGGCAATGAGCAGTTCTTC | CASSYYHLRTSGGNEQFF | TRBJ2-1 | few | TRBV6-5 | TRBD2
TGTGCCAGCAGTCCAAAGGGGGGGATTTTTCGCACCGGGGAGCTGTTTTTT | CASSPKGGIFRTGELFF | TRBJ2-2 | . | TRBV11-2 | .
TGCAGTGCGGGCCGGGACAGAACCTATGGCTACACCTTC | CSAGRDRTYGYTF | TRBJ1-2 | . | TRBV20-1 | TRBD1
TGTGCCAGCAGCTTAGTTGGGAGCCTCGATGAGCAGTTCTTC | CASSLVGSLDEQFF | TRBJ2-1 | . | TRBV7-2 | .
TGTGCCAGCAGCCCCTTGGGACAGGGGTGGGGGATCCAAGAGACCCAGTACTTC | CASSPLGQGWGIQETQYF | TRBJ2-5 | . | TRBV27 | TRBD1
TGCGCCAGCAGCCAGACAGGGATAGAAGATACGCAGTATTTT | CASSQTGIEDTQYF | TRBJ2-3 | few | TRBV4-1 | TRBD1
TGTGCCAGCAGTACGCCGGGACAGGTGGTTTTAGAGACCCAGTACTTC | CASSTPGQVVLETQYF | TRBJ2-5 | . | TRBV12-3/TRBV12-4 | TRBD1
TGCGCCAGCAGGACGATTCTTGGGACAGGGCAGGGTAAGCCCCAGCATTTT | CASRTILGTGQGKPQHF | TRBJ1-5 | few | TRBV4-1 | TRBD1
TGCGCCAGCAGCCCCATTTGGACTAGTCACGAGCAGTACTTC | CASSPIWTSHEQYF | TRBJ2-7 | . | TRBV5-1 | TRBD2
TGTGCCAGTAGTGTTTTTACACCGAGCTCCTACAATGAGCAGTTCTTC | CASSVFTPSSYNEQFF | TRBJ2-1 | . | TRBV19 | .
TGTGCCAGCAGCGTAGTGGAGGGTAGTGTTCCTGAAGCTTTCTTT | CASSVVEGSVPEAFF | TRBJ1-1 | . | TRBV9 | .
TGTGCCAGCAGGGACAGAAATTACAATGAGCAGTTCTTC | CASRDRNYNEQFF | TRBJ2-1 | few | TRBV12-3/TRBV12-4 | .
TGTGCCAGCAGCTTTGTATCCGGGACAGGGAAGCAAAGAGAGACCCAGTACTTC | CASSFVSGTGKQRETQYF | TRBJ2-5 | . | TRBV7-9 | TRBD1
TGTGCCAGCAGTCAGACAGGGCGGGGTGAGCAGTTCTTC | CASSQTGRGEQFF | TRBJ2-1 | . | TRBV6-6 | .
TGTGCCGTGGACAGGGGAACTGAAGCTTTCTTT | CAVDRGTEAFF | TRBJ1-1 | . | TRBV7-9 | TRBD1
TGTGCCAGCACCAATGCCCCCTTCAGGGGGCTTTACGGCTACACCTTC | CASTNAPFRGLYGYTF | TRBJ1-2 | . | TRBV5-8 | TRBD1
TGTGCCAGCAGGGGAGGACTAGCGGGGAAGACCCAGTACTTC | CASRGGLAGKTQYF | TRBJ2-5 | . | TRBV6-5 | TRBD2
TGTGCCAGCAGCGTACTAGCGTCTACCTACGAGCAGTACTTC | CASSVLASTYEQYF | TRBJ2-7 | few | TRBV9 | .
TGTGCCAGCAGCCAGTACCGGACTTGGGAGACCCAGTACTTC | CASSQYRTWETQYF | TRBJ2-5 | . | TRBV6-5 | .
TGCAGTGCTAGGGTGGGTGGCGCGAATACGCAGTATTTT | CSARVGGANTQYF | TRBJ2-3 | . | TRBV20-1 | .
TGTGCCAGCAGCTCCGGCTCCCGGTGGGACTCTTCCTACGAGCAGTACTTC | CASSSGSRWDSSYEQYF | TRBJ2-7 | few | TRBV7-2 | .
TGTGCCACCAGCCCTCGGGCCGGAGGGGTCACTGAAGCTTTCTTT | CATSPRAGGVTEAFF | TRBJ1-1 | . | TRBV15 | .
TGTGCCAGCACTACGGGTTTACGGTACGAGCAGTACTTC | CASTTGLRYEQYF | TRBJ2-7 | few | TRBV7-8 | .
TGTGCCAGCAGCCCAAGATCCCCAGTGACCGGGGAGCTGTTTTTT | CASSPRSPVTGELFF | TRBJ2-2 | few | TRBV12-3/TRBV12-4 | .
TGTGCCAGCAGCCCTTTTTCGATCCGGGACAGTCGGTTGAACACTGAAGCTTTCTTT | CASSPFSIRDSRLNTEAFF | TRBJ1-1 | few | TRBV11-2 | TRBD1
TGTGCCAGCAGTCCTTTGGGACTAGCAGCGCAGTATTTT | CASSPLGLAAQYF | TRBJ2-3 | few | TRBV12-3/TRBV12-4 | TRBD2